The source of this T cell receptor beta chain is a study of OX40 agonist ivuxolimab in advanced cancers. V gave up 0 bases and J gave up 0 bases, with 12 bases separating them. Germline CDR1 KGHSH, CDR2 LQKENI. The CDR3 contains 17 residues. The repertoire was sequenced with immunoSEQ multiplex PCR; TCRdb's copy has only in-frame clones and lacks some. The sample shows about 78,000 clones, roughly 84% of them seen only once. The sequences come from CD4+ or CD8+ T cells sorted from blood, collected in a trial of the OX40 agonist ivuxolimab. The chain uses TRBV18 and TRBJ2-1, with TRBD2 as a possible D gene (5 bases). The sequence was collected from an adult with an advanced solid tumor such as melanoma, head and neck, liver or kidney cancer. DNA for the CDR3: TGTGCCAGCTCACCACCGAACGGGGAGAGCTCCTACAATGAGCAGTTCTTC. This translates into CASSPPNGESSYNEQFF.